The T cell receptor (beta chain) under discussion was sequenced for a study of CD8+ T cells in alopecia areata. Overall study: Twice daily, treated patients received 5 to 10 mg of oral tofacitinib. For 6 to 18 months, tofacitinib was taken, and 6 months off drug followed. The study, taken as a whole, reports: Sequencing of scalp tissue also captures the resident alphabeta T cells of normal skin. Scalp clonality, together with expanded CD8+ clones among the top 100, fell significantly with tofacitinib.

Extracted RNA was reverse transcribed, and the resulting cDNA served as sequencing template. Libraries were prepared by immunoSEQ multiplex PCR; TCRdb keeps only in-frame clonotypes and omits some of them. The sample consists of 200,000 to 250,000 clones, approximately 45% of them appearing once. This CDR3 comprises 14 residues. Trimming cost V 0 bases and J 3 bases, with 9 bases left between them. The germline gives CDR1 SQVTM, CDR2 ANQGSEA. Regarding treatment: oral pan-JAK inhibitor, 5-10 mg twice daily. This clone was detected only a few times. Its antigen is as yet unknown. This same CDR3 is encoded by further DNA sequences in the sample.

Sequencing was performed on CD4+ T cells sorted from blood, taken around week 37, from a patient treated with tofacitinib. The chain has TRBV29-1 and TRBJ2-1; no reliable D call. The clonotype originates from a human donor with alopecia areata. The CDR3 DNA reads TGCAGCGTTGAAGATCAAGGTGGCTACAATGAGCAGTTCTTC. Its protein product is CSVEDQGGYNEQFF.